This T cell receptor (beta chain) is from a study of blood T cell repertoires in COVID-19. Study in general: The origin of the acute and convalescent COVID-19 samples was the United States, Italy and Spain. T cells, B-cell-depleted T cells, or PBMCs supplied cDNA or gDNA.

V was clipped by 4 bases and J by 4 bases; unmatched bases: 1. This CDR3 has 15 amino acids. Germline CDR1 MNHEY, CDR2 SVGAGI. Per the original data handling: The assay estimated nucleated cells by amplifying reference gene primers. TCRdb's table, derived via immunoSEQ multiplex PCR, lists solely in-frame clones and lacks some. V and J calls plus clone size are reproduced from that table; the DNA served to infer D and trimming. The data show 300,000 to 350,000 clones, with over 75% seen just once and 5% to 6% held by the top ten. The study assigned cohorts using participant-reported clinical history. The clonotype was recovered from a man aged 25 to 45 who had recovered from COVID-19. The specimen sequenced was PBMCs or T cells enriched from blood (not recorded which). The chain links TRBV6-5 to TRBJ2-5; 15 bases agree with TRBD2. The CDR3 is CASSWTSGGAETQYF. Here the CDR3 DNA reads TGTGCCAGCAGTTGGACTAGCGGGGGGGCAGAGACCCAGTACTTC.